This T cell receptor (beta chain) was found in a study of T cells in Graves' hyperthyroidism and ophthalmopathy. From RNA transcripts, TCR beta CDR3 regions were amplified. The study used the HTBI primer set for a first-round RT-PCR of the TCR CDR3. TCRdb re-called the multiplex PCR reads with MiXCR, one entry per CDR3 protein. The repertoire holds 300,000 or so distinct CDR3 sequences, around 20% seen once, with 50% in the top ten. This clonotype appeared a few times. Its antigen is undetermined. Findings and limits, study-wide: Ophthalmopathy got predicted by the model a median approximately 6 months before its onset.

Trimming took 7 bases from V and 1 from J, leaving 17 bases between them. The germline CDR1 and CDR2 sequences are DFQATT and SNEGSKA (reference sequence). The CDR3 covers 15 residues. This TCR was sampled from a woman in her fifties or sixties with Graves' hyperthyroidism. The rearrangement joins TRBV20-1 to TRBJ2-1, with D uncertain. The sample was blood. Written as DNA, the CDR3 is TGCAGTGGTAATTACATCGGAATTTCCTACAATGAGCAGTTCTTC. Protein sequence: CSGNYIGISYNEQFF.